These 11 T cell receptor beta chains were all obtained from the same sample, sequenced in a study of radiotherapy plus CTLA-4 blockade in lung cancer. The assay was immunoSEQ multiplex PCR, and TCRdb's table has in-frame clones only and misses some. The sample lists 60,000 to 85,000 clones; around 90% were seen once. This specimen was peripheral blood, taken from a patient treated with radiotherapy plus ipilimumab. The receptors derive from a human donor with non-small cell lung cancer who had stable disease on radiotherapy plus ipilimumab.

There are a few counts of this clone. This CDR3 reads CASSTGQGGPNTEAFF. CDR3 coding DNA: TGTGCCAGCAGCACCGGACAGGGGGGACCAAACACTGAAGCTTTCTTT. V usage is TRBV7-3 and J usage is TRBJ1-1; 10 nucleotides align to TRBD1. V gave up 5 bases and J gave up 2 bases; unmatched junction bases: 8. This CDR3 contains 16 residues. Germline V gene sequence: CDR1 SGHTA, CDR2 FQGTGA.

The CDR3 loop reads CASSLNAVVKNTEAFF. DNA for the CDR3: TGTGCCAGCAGCTTAAATGCTGTCGTCAAGAACACTGAAGCTTTCTTT. V usage is TRBV7-9 and J usage is TRBJ1-1; D is uncertain. V was shortened by 2 bases and J by 1 base, with 14 bases between the two germline ends. Germline loops: CDR1 SEHNR, CDR2 FQNEAQ (reference sequence). There are 16 residues in the CDR3.

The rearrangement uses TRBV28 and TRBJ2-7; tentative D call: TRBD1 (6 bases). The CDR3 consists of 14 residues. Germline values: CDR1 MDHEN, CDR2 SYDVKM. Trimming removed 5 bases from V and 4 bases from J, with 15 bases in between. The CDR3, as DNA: TGTGCCAGCAGTGTGACAGGCCCCGATTACGAGCAGTACTTC. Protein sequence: CASSVTGPDYEQYF.

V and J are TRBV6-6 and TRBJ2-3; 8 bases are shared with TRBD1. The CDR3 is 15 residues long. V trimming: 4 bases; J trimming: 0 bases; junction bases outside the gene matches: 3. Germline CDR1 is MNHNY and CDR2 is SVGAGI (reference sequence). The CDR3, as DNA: TGTGCCAGCAGTTTCCGGACAGGGAGCACAGATACGCAGTATTTT. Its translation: CASSFRTGSTDTQYF.

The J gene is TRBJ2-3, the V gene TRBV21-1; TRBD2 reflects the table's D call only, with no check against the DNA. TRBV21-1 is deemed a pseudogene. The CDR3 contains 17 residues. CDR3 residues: CASSTSGTRKHTDTQYF. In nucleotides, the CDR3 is TGTGCCAGCAGCACCTCCGGGACTAGAAAGCACACAGATACGCAGTATTTT.

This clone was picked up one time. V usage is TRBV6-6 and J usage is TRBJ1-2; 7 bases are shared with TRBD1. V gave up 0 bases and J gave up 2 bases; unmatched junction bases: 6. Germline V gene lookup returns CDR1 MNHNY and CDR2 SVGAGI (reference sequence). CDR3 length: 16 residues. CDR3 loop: CASSYSGGGWNYGYTF. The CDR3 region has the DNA TGTGCCAGCAGTTACTCAGGAGGGGGCTGGAACTATGGCTACACCTTC.

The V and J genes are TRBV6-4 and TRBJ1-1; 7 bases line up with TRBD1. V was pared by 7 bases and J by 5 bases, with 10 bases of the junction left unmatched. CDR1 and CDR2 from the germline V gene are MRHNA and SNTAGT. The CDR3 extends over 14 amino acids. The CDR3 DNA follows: TGTGCCAGCAAACCCCGACAGGGCGGGACTGAAGCTTTCTTT. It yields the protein CASKPRQGGTEAFF.

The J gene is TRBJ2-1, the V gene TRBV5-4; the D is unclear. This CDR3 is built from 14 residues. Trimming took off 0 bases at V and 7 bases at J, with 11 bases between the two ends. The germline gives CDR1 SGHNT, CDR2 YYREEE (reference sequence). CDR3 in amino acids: CASSLDWSKNEQFF. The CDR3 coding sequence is TGTGCCAGCAGCTTGGATTGGTCGAAAAATGAGCAGTTCTTC.

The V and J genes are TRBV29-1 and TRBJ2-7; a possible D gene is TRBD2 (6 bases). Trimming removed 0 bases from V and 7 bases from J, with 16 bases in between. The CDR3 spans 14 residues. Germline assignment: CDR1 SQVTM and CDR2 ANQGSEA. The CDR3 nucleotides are TGCAGCGTTGAAGAGGCGGGTAGACGGGGGGAGCAGTACTTC. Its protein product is CSVEEAGRRGEQYF.

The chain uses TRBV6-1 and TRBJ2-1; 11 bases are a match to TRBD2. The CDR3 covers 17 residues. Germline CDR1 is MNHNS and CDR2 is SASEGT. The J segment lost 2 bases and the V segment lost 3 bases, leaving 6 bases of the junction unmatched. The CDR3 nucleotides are TGTGCCAGCAGTGAGGGTCCGGGACTAGCGGCCTACAATGAGCAGTTCTTC. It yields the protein CASSEGPGLAAYNEQFF.

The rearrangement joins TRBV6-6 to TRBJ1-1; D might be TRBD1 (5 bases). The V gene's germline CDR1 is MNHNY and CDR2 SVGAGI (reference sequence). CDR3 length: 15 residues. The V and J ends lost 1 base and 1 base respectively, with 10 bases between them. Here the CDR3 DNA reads TGTGCCAGCAGTTACTGGGGCAGGAAGAACACTGAAGCTTTCTTT. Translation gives CASSYWGRKNTEAFF.